Sequencing of this TCR beta chain was carried out in a study of regulatory T cells in long-lasting Graves disease. General study results and limits: Clonotypes that were public and shared totalled around 2,700 in persistent patients versus 900 to 1,000 in new patients. Persistent Graves' patients showed less TCR diversity than newly diagnosed ones. Among samples with persistent disease, TRBV28, TRBJ1-2 and TRBJ2-5 were favored.

V was trimmed by 3 bases and J by 5 bases, leaving 11 bases between them. The CDR3 covers 14 residues. The V gene's germline CDR1 is MDHEN and CDR2 SYDVKM. This clonotype has ten or more counts. Antigen: not known. The time point was: persistent/refractory GD, antithyroid drugs over 5 years with positive TRAb. RNA isolated from PBMCs was used to make the TCR library. Relying on iRepertoire HTBI primers and Arm-PCR of CDR3 regions, the team built TCR beta libraries. One entry per CDR3 protein results from TCRdb running MiXCR on the multiplex PCR reads. This table holds roughly 470,000 distinct CDR3 sequences, less than 25% found once.

The sample in question was peripheral blood mononuclear cells (PBMCs), obtained when the disease was refractory, from a patient treated with antithyroid drugs. This clonotype was obtained from a female donor with Graves disease. V gene TRBV28 combines with J gene TRBJ1-5; D is undetermined. DNA of the CDR3: TGTGCCAGCAGTTTGACGGGGAGGGATCAGCCCCAGCATTTT. Protein product: CASSLTGRDQPQHF.